The 23 T cell receptor beta chains given below trace back to one sample, sequenced in a study of T cell responses to AZD1222 COVID-19 vaccine. Using immunoSEQ multiplex PCR, the repertoire was profiled, and TCRdb retains in-frame clones only, with some absent. The table records 95,000 to 100,000 clones, about 90% of them present only once. Sequences were derived from peripheral blood, sampled 28 days after the second AZD1222 dose. These receptors came from an adult who received the AZD1222 COVID-19 vaccine.

The genes are TRBV27 and TRBJ2-3; 10 nucleotides align to TRBD2. Germline V gene lookup returns CDR1 MNHEY and CDR2 SMNVEV (reference sequence). The J segment lost 6 bases and the V segment lost 6 bases, leaving 9 bases of the junction unmatched. There are 15 residues in the CDR3. The CDR3 spells CASRPSGRAWDTQYF. In nucleotides, the CDR3 is TGTGCCAGCAGACCGAGCGGGAGGGCTTGGGATACGCAGTATTTT.

The V and J genes are TRBV12-3 or TRBV12-4 and TRBJ1-1; D unclear. V was shortened by 6 bases and J by 3 bases, with 11 bases between the two germline ends. This CDR3 comprises 13 residues. CDR3 DNA sequence: TGTGCCAGCAGCGAAAAGGGTTACACTGAAGCTTTCTTT. As protein: CASSEKGYTEAFF.

This sequence joins TRBV7-3 and TRBJ1-1; no clear D gene. The germline gives CDR1 SGHTA, CDR2 FQGTGA. The CDR3 sequence is 13 residues long. Trimming cost V 1 base and J 9 bases, with 12 bases left between them. CDR3 nucleotides: TGTGCCAGCAGCTTAAATGCACAGAGACAAGCTTTCTTT. Translated: CASSLNAQRQAFF.

The chain couples TRBV5-4 to TRBJ2-3; D uncertain. Germline assignment: CDR1 SGHNT and CDR2 YYREEE (reference sequence). Trimming pared 2 bases from V and 4 bases from J, leaving 11 bases between. The CDR3 consists of 14 residues. The CDR3 reads CASSFSLPADTQYF. CDR3 coding DNA: TGTGCCAGCAGCTTTTCCCTCCCCGCAGATACGCAGTATTTT. The whole variable domain, remainder taken from reference TRBV5-4 and TRBJ2-3, is ETGVTQSPTHLIKTRGQQVTLRCSSQSGHNTVSWYQQALGQGPQFIFQYYREEENGRGNFPPRFSGLQFPNYSSELNVNALELDDSALYLCASSFSLPADTQYFGPGTRLTVL.

The chain uses TRBV29-1 and TRBJ1-3; no clear D gene. With 6 bases removed from V and 0 bases from J, the gap between germline ends came to 6 bases. The CDR3 contains 12 residues. Germline loops: CDR1 SQVTM, CDR2 ANQGSEA. CDR3 amino acids: CSVGDSGNTIYF. In DNA, the CDR3 is TGCAGCGTCGGTGACTCTGGAAACACCATATATTTT.

The CDR3 bases are TGTGCCAGCAGTGAACTAGGGGCTTTCTTT. Protein: CASSELGAFF. The rearrangement joins TRBV6-1 to TRBJ1-1, with no clear D. The CDR3 covers 10 residues. Deletions cut 2 bases from V and 11 bases from J, with 6 bases between. The V gene's germline CDR1 is MNHNS and CDR2 SASEGT.

The gene calls are TRBV11-2 and TRBJ2-7, with D uncertain. This CDR3 is built from 11 residues. Trimming removed 1 base at V and 3 bases at J, with 1 base between. Germline CDR1 SGHAT, CDR2 FQNNGV. The CDR3 loop is CASSLVYEQYF. The CDR3 DNA reads as TGTGCCAGCAGCTTAGTCTACGAGCAGTACTTC.

The gene calls are TRBV19 and TRBJ1-2, with D maybe TRBD1 (6 bases). Germline V CDR1 and CDR2: LNHDA, SQIVND (reference sequence). The CDR3 has 16 residues. The germline V and J ends were trimmed by 3 bases and 2 bases, with 16 bases remaining between them. DNA of the CDR3: TGTGCCAGTAGTATGCCCCCTGAGGGGGGGAACTATGGCTACACCTTC. Translating it yields CASSMPPEGGNYGYTF.

CDR3 bases: TGTGCCAGCAGCTACAATTTGGACTTTGATCCTGAGACCCAGTACTTC. Residues: CASSYNLDFDPETQYF. The V call is TRBV7-9, the J call TRBJ2-5; D is perhaps TRBD2 (5 bases). From germline, CDR1 is SEHNR and CDR2 FQNEAQ (reference sequence). The CDR3 has 16 amino acids. Trimming pared 4 bases from V and 5 bases from J, leaving 20 bases between.

The chain links TRBV19 to TRBJ1-1, with 8 bases aligning to TRBD1. The germline CDR1 and CDR2 sequences are LNHDA and SQIVND (reference sequence). This CDR3 comprises 15 residues. V dropped 4 bases and J dropped 4; count of bases not matched to a gene: 8. Written as DNA, the CDR3 is TGTGCCAGTAGTAACATACCAGGGGGCGGCACTGAAGCTTTCTTT. Amino acids: CASSNIPGGGTEAFF.

The rearrangement uses TRBV5-1 and TRBJ2-2; 9 bases line up with TRBD1. The CDR3 has 15 residues. In germline, CDR1 is SGHRS, CDR2 YFSETQ. V lost 4 bases, J lost 5 bases, and 6 bases stayed unmatched. CDR3 in DNA: TGCGCCAGCAGCCCGACAGGGGGAAGTACCGGGGAGCTGTTTTTT. This translates into CASSPTGGSTGELFF.

The chain combines TRBV18 with TRBJ2-3; D is unresolved. With 0 bases removed from V and 5 bases from J, the gap between germline ends came to 6 bases. The CDR3 sequence is 13 residues long. Germline V gives CDR1 KGHSH, CDR2 LQKENI. CDR3 nucleotide sequence: TGTGCCAGCTCACCACCGGCGAGAGATACGCAGTATTTT. As protein: CASSPPARDTQYF.

CDR3 sequence: CASSVHTDTQYF. The DNA for the CDR3 is TGCGCCAGCAGCGTCCACACAGATACGCAGTATTTT. This chain joins TRBV5-1 and TRBJ2-3; the D is unclear. CDR3 length: 12 amino acids. Trimming took 4 bases from V and 2 from J, leaving 5 bases between them. The germline V gene encodes CDR1 SGHRS and CDR2 YFSETQ.

This clone has only one observation. The chain is built from TRBV25-1 and TRBJ2-1; D possibly corresponds to TRBD1 (6 bases). Per germline, CDR1 MGHDK and CDR2 SYGVNS. CDR3 length: 14 amino acids. The V and J ends lost 5 bases and 8 bases respectively, with 16 bases between them. The CDR3 protein is CASSTGHSRDEQFF. Written as DNA, the CDR3 is TGTGCCAGCAGTACGGGACACTCAAGGGATGAGCAGTTCTTC.

The rearrangement links TRBV7-8 to TRBJ2-7; no reliable D call. Trimming took off 5 bases at V and 2 bases at J, with 16 bases between the two ends. The CDR3 runs 15 residues. Germline V lookup: CDR1 SGHVS, CDR2 FQNEAQ. Here the CDR3 reads CASSPPDRVPYEQYF. In DNA, the CDR3 is TGTGCCAGCAGCCCCCCGGACCGGGTACCCTACGAGCAGTACTTC.

This chain joins TRBV28 and TRBJ1-5; 9 positions agree with TRBD1. Germline V gene lookup returns CDR1 MDHEN and CDR2 SYDVKM. The CDR3 runs to 19 residues. Trimming took 2 bases from V and 3 from J; bases not matched to a gene: 14. For the CDR3, the DNA is TGTGCCAGCAGTTTAGTCCGGGACAGGGAAGGGCCCCCCAATCAGCCCCAGCATTTT. Its translation is CASSLVRDREGPPNQPQHF.

V is TRBV4-1 and J is TRBJ2-7, with TRBD2 identical over 8 bases. The V segment lost 1 base and the J segment 4 bases; nucleotides outside the gene matches: 6. Looked up from germline, CDR1 is MGHRA and CDR2 is YSYEKL. This CDR3 spans 15 amino acids. The CDR3 region is CASSQGQLAVYEQYF. The CDR3 DNA follows: TGCGCCAGCAGCCAAGGTCAACTAGCGGTATACGAGCAGTACTTC.

The V and J genes are TRBV4-1 and TRBJ2-3; D call uncertain. The CDR3 is made up of 13 amino acids. Germline lookup yields CDR1 MGHRA and CDR2 YSYEKL. Trimming stripped 0 bases from V and 9 bases from J, with 10 bases between. CDR3 bases: TGCGCCAGCAGCCAAGATCCCGGGCACACGCAGTATTTT. Amino acid sequence: CASSQDPGHTQYF.

The chain combines TRBV7-8 with TRBJ2-1; weak D call: TRBD1 (6 bases). The CDR3 covers 16 residues. Trimming stripped 3 bases from V and 2 bases from J, with 14 bases between. In germline, CDR1 is SGHVS, CDR2 FQNEAQ. The CDR3 region is CASSLGDRLTYNEQFF. Written as DNA, the CDR3 is TGTGCCAGCAGCTTGGGCGACAGGCTTACCTACAATGAGCAGTTCTTC.

This sequence joins TRBV6-5 and TRBJ2-7, with TRBD1 as a possible D gene (5 bases). The V and J ends lost 2 bases and 6 bases respectively, with 8 bases between them. From germline, CDR1 is MNHEY and CDR2 SVGAGI. The CDR3 has 12 amino acids. The chain's CDR3 is CASSYVGAEQYF. In DNA form, the CDR3 reads TGTGCCAGCAGTTACGTAGGGGCCGAGCAGTACTTC.

This clone was recorded a few times. A junction end diverges from the germline sequence, so it may reflect a read error. The J gene is TRBJ2-7, the V gene TRBV12-3 or TRBV12-4, with 7 bases matching TRBD1. The CDR3 loop spans 13 amino acids. Written as DNA, the CDR3 is TGTGCCAGCAGTTTGGGGACAGACTACGAACAGTACTTC. Its translation: CASSLGTDYEQYF.

The rearrangement uses TRBV6-6 and TRBJ2-4; 9 bases align to TRBD2. Germline V gene lookup returns CDR1 MNHNY and CDR2 SVGAGI (reference sequence). This CDR3 comprises 13 residues. With 2 bases clipped from V and 12 bases from J, the junction kept 5 bases outside the gene matches. In DNA, the CDR3 is TGTGCCAGCAGTTACCGGGGACTAGCCGGTCAGTACTTC. Encoded protein: CASSYRGLAGQYF.

The genes are TRBV19 and TRBJ2-7, with D unclear. The CDR3 consists of 15 residues. Germline CDR1 is LNHDA and CDR2 is SQIVND (reference sequence). V was clipped by 1 base and J by 0 bases, with 10 bases between them. The CDR3 spells CASSIGSGNSYEQYF. CDR3 sequence (DNA): TGTGCCAGTAGTATAGGGTCGGGTAACTCCTACGAGCAGTACTTC. The entire variable domain, with the rest obtained from reference TRBV19 and TRBJ2-7, is as follows: DGGITQSPKYLFRKEGQNVTLSCEQNLNHDAMYWYRQDPGQGLRLIYYSQIVNDFQKGDIAEGYSVSREKKESFPLTVTSAQKNPTAFYLCASSIGSGNSYEQYFGPGTRLTVT.